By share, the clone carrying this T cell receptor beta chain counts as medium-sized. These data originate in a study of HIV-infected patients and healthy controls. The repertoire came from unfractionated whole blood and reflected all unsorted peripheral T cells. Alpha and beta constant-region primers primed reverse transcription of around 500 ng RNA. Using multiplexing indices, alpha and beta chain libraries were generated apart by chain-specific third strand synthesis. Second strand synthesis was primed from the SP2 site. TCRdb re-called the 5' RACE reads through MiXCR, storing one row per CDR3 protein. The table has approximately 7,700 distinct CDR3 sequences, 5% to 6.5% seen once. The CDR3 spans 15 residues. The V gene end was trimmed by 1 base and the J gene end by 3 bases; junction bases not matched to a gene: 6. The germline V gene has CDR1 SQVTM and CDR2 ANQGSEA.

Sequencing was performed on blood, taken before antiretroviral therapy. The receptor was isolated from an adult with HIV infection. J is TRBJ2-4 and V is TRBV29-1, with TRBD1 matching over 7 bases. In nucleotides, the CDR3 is TGCAGCGTTGAAGGGGGGACAGAGGGCAAAAACATTCAGTACTTC. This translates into CSVEGGTEGKNIQYF.